This T cell receptor (beta chain) was profiled in a study of brain T cells in children with intractable seizures. Study-level results: HCMV serostatus was not known, and viral specificity came from CDR3 similarity only. Clones missing pre-surgery may reflect undersampling of that blood sample.

The germline gives CDR1 MNHEY, CDR2 SVGAGI. V dropped 0 bases and J dropped 15; count of bases not matched to a gene: 13. This CDR3 has 15 amino acids. Using immunoSEQ multiplex PCR, the repertoire was profiled, and TCRdb retains in-frame clones only, with some absent. The sample carries 300,000 to 400,000 clones, roughly 92% recorded once. As for this clone: No antigen is known for it.

Time point defined: blood from clinic visit 5 months post-surgery; TSC patient then seizure free. Surgery cases with the highest brain T cell transcript signatures were chosen for sequencing. Pre-surgery treatment included at least one anti-epileptic drug. This receptor was identified in a boy younger than two with tuberous sclerosis and intractable seizures. This specimen consisted of peripheral blood, obtained about 5 months after surgery. V gene TRBV6-5 combines with J gene TRBJ2-1, with 8 nucleotides matching TRBD2. The CDR3 DNA follows: TGTGCCAGCAGTTACTCGGGCGGGGGGACCGGCTGGCGGTTCTTC. Encoded protein: CASSYSGGGTGWRFF.